This TCR beta chain was observed in a study of T cell repertoires in cytomegalovirus infection. About the study: Newly reported HLA-C-restricted and thoroughly characterized HLA-B-restricted CMV epitopes were employed. Public TCR beta signature analysis indicated the presence of both CMV infection and matching HLA type.

Study results and caveats: Of the TCR beta families, the public ones yielded a cumulative frequency that identified carriers of CMV plus the relevant HLA.

Turning to this clonotype: The antigen is undetermined.

Germline loops: CDR1 LNHDA, CDR2 SQIVND (reference sequence). The CDR3 is 14 amino acids. Trimming left V 6 bases short and J 5 bases short, with 17 bases between. In TCRdb, the reads were re-called with MiXCR into one record per CDR3 protein. The sample lists approximately 600,000 distinct CDR3 sequences; approximately 40% were seen once. The clonotype originates from a human donor in good health (CMV status not recorded). Some clones in this sample may be carry-over from other donors' samples. Specimen: cultured PBMCs, collected from culture after CMV antigen stimulation. The genes are TRBV19 and TRBJ2-7; perhaps TRBD1 as D (6 bases). The CDR3 protein is CASSRDRSGNEQYF. For the CDR3, the DNA is TGTGCCAGTAGCCGCGACAGGAGTGGCAACGAGCAGTACTTC.